The next 5 T cell receptor beta chains were all read from a single sample in a study of Graves' ophthalmopathy and Graves' hyperthyroidism. RNA transcripts were the template, and TCR beta CDR3 regions were amplified from them. Amplification began with first-round RT-PCR using HTBI primers, then second-round multiplex PCR was performed. TCRdb independently ran MiXCR on the multiplex PCR reads; one entry per CDR3 protein. The data hold more than 550,000 distinct CDR3 sequences, with about two fifths observed a single time. What was sequenced was peripheral blood. Receptors originate from an adult man with Graves' ophthalmopathy.

The V call is TRBV3-1, the J call TRBJ1-1; D uncertain. The CDR3 consists of 13 residues. V lost 0 bases to trimming and J lost 10 bases, with 12 bases between them. Germline V gene sequence: CDR1 LGHDT, CDR2 YNNKEL (reference sequence). The CDR3 region is CASSQDTSGSAFF. CDR3 sequence (DNA): TGTGCCAGCAGCCAAGATACTTCGGGCTCAGCTTTCTTT.

Ten or more counts support this clonotype. V and J are TRBV9 and TRBJ1-2, with a tentative D call TRBD1 (6 bases). Per germline, CDR1 SGDLS and CDR2 YYNGEE. V was cut by 4 bases and J by 2 bases, with 12 bases left in between. CDR3 length: 14 residues. The CDR3 loop is CASSPGQQNYGYTF. The CDR3 nucleotides are TGTGCCAGCAGCCCAGGACAGCAGAACTATGGCTACACCTTC.

V and J are TRBV7-8 and TRBJ2-7, with D perhaps TRBD1 (5 bases). Looked up from germline, CDR1 is SGHVS and CDR2 is FQNEAQ. V lost 11 bases, J lost 7 bases, and 21 bases lay in between. The CDR3 contains 13 residues. CDR3 loop: CAWSRLQEGEQYF. The CDR3 DNA is TGTGCCTGGAGCCGGTTACAGGAAGGGGAGCAGTACTTC. Complete variable domain (other parts from reference TRBV7-8 and TRBJ2-7): GAGVSQSPRYKVAKRGQDVALRCDPISGHVSLFWYQQALGQGPEFLTYFQNEAQLDKSGLPSDRFFAERPEGSVSTLKIQRTQQEDSAVYLCAWSRLQEGEQYFGPGTRLTVT.

This clonotype has at least ten counts. This sequence joins TRBV2 and TRBJ1-2; unclear D gene. The CDR3 covers 13 residues. Germline CDR1 SNHLY, CDR2 FYNNEI. Trimming took 4 bases from V and 7 from J, leaving 13 bases between them. CDR3 bases: TGTGCCAGCAGTGGGGGAATTCAGCGTGGCTACACCTTC. Translation gives CASSGGIQRGYTF.

This clonotype has just a few counts. Mismatch with germline at one junction end may stem from a read error. The chain recombines TRBV10-3 with TRBJ2-7; 7 bases fit TRBD1. CDR3 size: 14 residues. CDR1 and CDR2 (germline): ENHRY, SYGVKD. The CDR3, as DNA: TGTGCCAGCAGTTACTCGACAGGGCTCGACGAGCAGTACTTC. Translating gives CASSYSTGLDEQYF.